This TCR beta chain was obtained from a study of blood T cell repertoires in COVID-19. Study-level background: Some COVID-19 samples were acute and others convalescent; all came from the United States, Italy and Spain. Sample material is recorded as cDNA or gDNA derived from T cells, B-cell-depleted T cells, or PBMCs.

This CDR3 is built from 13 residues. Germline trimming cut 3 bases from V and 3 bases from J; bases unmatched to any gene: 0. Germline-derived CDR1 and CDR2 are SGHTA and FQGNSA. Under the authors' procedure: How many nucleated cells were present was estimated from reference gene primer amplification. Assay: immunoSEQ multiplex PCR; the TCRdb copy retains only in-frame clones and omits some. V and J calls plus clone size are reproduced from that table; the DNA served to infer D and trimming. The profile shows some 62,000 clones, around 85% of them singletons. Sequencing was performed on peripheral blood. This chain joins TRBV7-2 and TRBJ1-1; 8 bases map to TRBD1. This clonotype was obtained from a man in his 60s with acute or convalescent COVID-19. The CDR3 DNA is TGTGCCAGCAGCTTGGACAGGGACACTGAAGCTTTCTTT. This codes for CASSLDRDTEAFF.